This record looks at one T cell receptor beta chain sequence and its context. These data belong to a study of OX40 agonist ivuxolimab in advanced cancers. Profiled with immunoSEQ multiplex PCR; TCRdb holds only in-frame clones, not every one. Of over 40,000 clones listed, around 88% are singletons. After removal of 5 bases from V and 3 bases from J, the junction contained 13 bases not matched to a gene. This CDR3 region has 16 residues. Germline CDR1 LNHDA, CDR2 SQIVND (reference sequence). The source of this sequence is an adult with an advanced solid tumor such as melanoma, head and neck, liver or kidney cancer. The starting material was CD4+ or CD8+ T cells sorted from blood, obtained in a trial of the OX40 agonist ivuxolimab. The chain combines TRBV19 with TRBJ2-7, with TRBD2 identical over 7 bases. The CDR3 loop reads CASSPLVAGVLYEQYF. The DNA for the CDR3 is TGTGCCAGTAGTCCCTTGGTGGCGGGGGTACTCTACGAGCAGTACTTC.